Listed below are T cell receptor beta chains from one sample, sequenced in a study of T cell responses to AZD1222 COVID-19 vaccine. Generated by immunoSEQ multiplex PCR, the TCRdb table keeps only in-frame clones and is missing some. This sample carries more than 85,000 clones, almost 85% of them seen once, and the ten largest clones take about 18%. The sample consisted of peripheral blood, taken on day 0 of AZD1222 vaccination. The receptor source for this set is an adult in good health. Both conserved end residues are part of each CDR3. Fields, in order: clone size, V gene, D gene, J gene, CDR3 protein, CDR3 DNA. D genes are given only for firm matches. Clone size appears in some rows only: once, few, many, or a class for an expanded clone.

-	TRBV7-9	TRBD2	TRBJ2-3	CASSLTSGRTDTQYF	TGTGCCAGCAGCCTAACTAGCGGGAGGACAGATACGCAGTATTTT
once	TRBV19	TRBD1	TRBJ1-2	CASSIQGAYGYTF	TGTGCCAGTAGTATACAGGGGGCTTACGGCTACACCTTC
-	TRBV29-1	TRBD1	TRBJ2-3	CSVESGQTYTDTQYF	TGCAGCGTTGAATCGGGACAGACCTACACAGATACGCAGTATTTT
once	TRBV19	-	TRBJ2-4	CASRPTTPGRTVQYF	TGTGCCAGTAGGCCCACTACCCCCGGCAGGACAGTTCAGTACTTC
once	TRBV6-2/TRBV6-3	-	TRBJ2-4	CASSWSAGIQYF	TGTGCCAGCAGCTGGAGCGCGGGCATTCAGTACTTC
-	TRBV19	TRBD2	TRBJ2-1	CASSHTAGGDEQFF	TGTGCCAGTAGCCATACCGCGGGGGGGGATGAGCAGTTCTTC
-	TRBV3-1/TRBV3-2	-	TRBJ2-1	CASSFRSGNEQFF	TGTGCCAGCAGCTTCCGATCGGGCAATGAGCAGTTCTTC
-	TRBV19	-	TRBJ2-1	CAAQPGGSYNEQFF	TGTGCCGCGCAACCCGGTGGCTCCTACAATGAGCAGTTCTTC
-	TRBV10-3	-	TRBJ2-5	CAIAFSERETQYF	TGTGCCATCGCCTTCTCGGAACGGGAGACCCAGTACTTC
-	TRBV27	TRBD1	TRBJ1-6	CASSPSGQVYNSPLHF	TGTGCCAGCAGTCCTTCTGGACAGGTCTATAATTCACCCCTCCACTTT
-	TRBV5-4	-	TRBJ2-2	CASSLTGMNTGELFF	TGTGCCAGCAGCTTAACCGGGATGAACACCGGGGAGCTGTTTTTT
-	TRBV3-1/TRBV3-2	-	TRBJ1-2	CASSSSGTRYGYTF	TGTGCCAGCAGCTCTTCCGGGACACGTTATGGCTACACCTTC
-	TRBV11-3	-	TRBJ2-6	CASSLSGANVLTF	TGTGCCAGCAGCTTATCTGGGGCCAACGTCCTGACTTTC
once	TRBV5-6	-	TRBJ2-5	CASSFDSRGGETQYF	TGTGCCAGCAGTTTCGACTCTCGAGGGGGAGAGACCCAGTACTTC